This TCR beta chain was identified during a study of cytomegalovirus exposure and HLA in healthy donors. The PCR employed 60 Vbeta primers together with 13 Jbeta primers. In the study's own analysis: As a later analysis found, there were 80 million to 90 million unique TCR beta chains, of which some 10 million were shared. The method was immunoSEQ multiplex PCR; TCRdb's version includes in-frame clones alone and lacks a portion of them. The V and J calls and clone size were taken over from that table, and D and trimming were inferred from the DNA. The profile shows 100,000 or so clones, roughly 83% of them singletons. A word on this clone: Its target is not known.

Whole-study findings and limits: In an earlier analysis, productive rearrangement rates for most beta V segments clustered near 90% or 30%.

The germline CDR1 and CDR2 sequences are MGHDK and SYGVNS. The CDR3 length is 14 residues. V lost 6 bases and J 4 bases, leaving 16 bases between the germline ends. Sequenced material: PBMCs. This receptor was obtained from a female donor in good health and CMV-seropositive. The J gene is TRBJ2-7, the V gene TRBV25-1, with D perhaps TRBD1 (6 bases). CDR3 loop: CASSRQASPYEQYF. The DNA for the CDR3 is TGTGCCAGCAGCCGACAGGCCTCCCCATACGAGCAGTACTTC.